This T cell receptor beta chain is from a study of T cells in Graves' hyperthyroidism and ophthalmopathy. J gave up 4 bases and V 5 bases, and 9 bases lay outside the gene matches. CDR3 length: 15 residues. Germline V lookup: CDR1 MNHNS, CDR2 SASEGT. Exclusion of patients followed from uncontrolled infection, other autoimmune disease, pregnancy or lactation. Ten or more counts support this clonotype. It was RNA transcripts that yielded the amplified TCR beta CDR3 regions. TCR CDR3 regions were first amplified by RT-PCR with HTBI primers. TCRdb reprocessed the multiplex PCR reads with MiXCR, giving one entry per CDR3 protein. The data contain 300,000 to 450,000 distinct CDR3 sequences, about 15% of them singletons.

The receptor was isolated from a woman between 25 and 40 years old with Graves' ophthalmopathy. The sequenced sample consisted of blood. V usage is TRBV6-1 and J usage is TRBJ1-2; 8 bases fit TRBD1. In DNA form, the CDR3 reads TGTGCCAGCAGTTATGGGGACAGGTCTGTCTATGGCTACACCTTC. Translation: CASSYGDRSVYGYTF.